This T cell receptor (beta chain) was retrieved from a study of CD8+CD57+ T cells in acquired aplastic anemia. CDR3 and TCR beta VDJ profiling relied on genomic DNA as the template. TCRdb reanalysed the reads using MiXCR and keeps one entry per CDR3 protein. The repertoire holds 210,000 or so distinct CDR3 sequences, with roughly 45% as singletons. V was shortened by 3 bases and J by 2 bases, with 17 bases between the two germline ends. This CDR3 has 16 amino acids. In germline, CDR1 is MNHEY, CDR2 SMNVEV (reference sequence). This clonotype has a handful of counts. Patients included in sequencing had previously demonstrated CD8+CD57+ cell expansion by flow cytometry.

Material for sequencing was sorted CD4+, CD8+, or CD8+CD57+ T cells (not recorded which) from PBMCs. The chain employs TRBV27 and TRBJ2-7; no clear D. This clonotype originated in a human donor with aplastic anemia. The CDR3 here is CASSFKVGSSAYEQYF. Here the CDR3 DNA reads TGTGCCAGCAGTTTTAAAGTAGGTAGCTCAGCCTACGAGCAGTACTTC.